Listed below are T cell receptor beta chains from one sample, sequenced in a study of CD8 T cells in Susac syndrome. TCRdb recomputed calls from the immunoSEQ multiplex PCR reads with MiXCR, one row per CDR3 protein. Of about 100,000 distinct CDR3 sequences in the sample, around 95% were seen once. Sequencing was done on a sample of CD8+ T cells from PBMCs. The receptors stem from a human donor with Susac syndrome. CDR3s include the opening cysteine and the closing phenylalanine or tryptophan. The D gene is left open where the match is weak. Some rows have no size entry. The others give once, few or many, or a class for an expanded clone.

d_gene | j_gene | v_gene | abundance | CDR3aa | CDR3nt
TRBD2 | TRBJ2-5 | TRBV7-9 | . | CASSFAGLAGQETQYF | TGTGCCAGCAGCTTTGCGGGACTAGCGGGCCAAGAGACCCAGTACTTC
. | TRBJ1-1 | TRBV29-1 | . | CSVADQGTEAFF | TGCAGCGTGGCGGATCAAGGCACTGAAGCTTTCTTT
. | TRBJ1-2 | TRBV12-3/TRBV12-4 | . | CASRRAGNYGYTF | TGTGCCAGCAGGAGGGCCGGGAACTATGGCTACACCTTC
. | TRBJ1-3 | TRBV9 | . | CASSPTTISGNTIYF | TGTGCCAGCAGCCCAACGACAATCTCTGGAAACACCATATATTTT
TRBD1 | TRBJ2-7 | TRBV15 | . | CATSTRDSTYEQYF | TGTGCCACCAGCACACGGGACAGCACCTACGAGCAGTACTTC
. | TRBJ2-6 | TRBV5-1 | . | CASSPSGGANVLTF | TGCGCCAGCAGCCCCTCGGGGGGGGCCAACGTCCTGACTTTC
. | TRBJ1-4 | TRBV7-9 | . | CASSLARENEKLFF | TGTGCCAGCAGCTTAGCAAGGGAAAACGAAAAACTGTTTTTT
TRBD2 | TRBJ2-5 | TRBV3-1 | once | CASSPAGGIQETQYF | TGTGCCAGCAGCCCAGCGGGGGGAATCCAAGAGACCCAGTACTTC
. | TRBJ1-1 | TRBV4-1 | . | CASSRSPFPDNTAEAFF | TGCGCCAGCAGCCGTTCACCCTTTCCGGACAACACTGCTGAAGCTTTCTTT
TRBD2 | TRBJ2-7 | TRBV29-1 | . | CSVAGGGSSYEQYF | TGCAGCGTTGCGGGCGGGGGGAGCTCCTACGAGCAGTACTTC
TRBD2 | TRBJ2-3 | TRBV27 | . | CASSSPTSGADTQYF | TGTGCCAGCAGTTCCCCGACTAGCGGGGCGGATACGCAGTATTTT
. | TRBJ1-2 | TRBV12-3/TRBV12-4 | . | CASTPNGGYGYTF | TGTGCCAGCACCCCCAATGGAGGATATGGCTACACCTTC
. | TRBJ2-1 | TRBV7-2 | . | CASIRDPGNEQFF | TGTGCCAGCATCCGAGATCCAGGCAATGAGCAGTTCTTC
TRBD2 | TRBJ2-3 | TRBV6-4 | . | CASSDSAGSPDTQYF | TGTGCCAGCAGTGACTCAGCGGGGAGTCCAGATACGCAGTATTTT
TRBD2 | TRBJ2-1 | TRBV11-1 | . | CASSFPPPGTSRYNEQFF | TGTGCCAGCAGCTTTCCTCCTCCTGGGACTAGCCGATACAATGAGCAGTTCTTC